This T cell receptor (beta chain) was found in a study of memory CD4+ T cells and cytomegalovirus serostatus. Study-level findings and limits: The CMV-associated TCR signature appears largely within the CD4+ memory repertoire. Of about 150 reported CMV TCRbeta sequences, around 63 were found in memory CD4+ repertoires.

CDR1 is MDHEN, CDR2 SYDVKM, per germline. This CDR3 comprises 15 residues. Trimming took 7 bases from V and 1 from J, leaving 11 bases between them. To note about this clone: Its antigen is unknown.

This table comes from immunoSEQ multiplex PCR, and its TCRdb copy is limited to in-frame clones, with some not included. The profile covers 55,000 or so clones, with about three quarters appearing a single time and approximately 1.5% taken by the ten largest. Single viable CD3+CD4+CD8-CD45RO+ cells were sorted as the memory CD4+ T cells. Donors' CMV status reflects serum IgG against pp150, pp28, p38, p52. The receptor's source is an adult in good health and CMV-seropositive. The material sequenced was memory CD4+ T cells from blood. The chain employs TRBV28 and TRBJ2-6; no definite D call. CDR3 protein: CASTPGGSGANVLTF. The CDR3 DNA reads TGTGCCAGCACCCCAGGTGGATCTGGGGCCAACGTCCTGACTTTC. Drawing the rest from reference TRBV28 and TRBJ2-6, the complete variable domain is DVKVTQSSRYLVKRTGEKVFLECVQDMDHENMFWYRQDPGLGLRLIYFSYDVKMKEKGDIPEGYSVSREKKERFSLILESASTNQTSMYLCASTPGGSGANVLTFGAGSRLTVL.